This T cell receptor beta chain was found in a study of CD8+CD57+ T cells in acquired aplastic anemia. Study background: The DNA of sorted CD4+ and CD8+ cells averaged roughly 3.2 ug.

Investigators profiled TCR beta VDJ and CDR3 from genomic DNA template. MiXCR was run by TCRdb on the reads, yielding one entry per CDR3 protein. The table records about 58,000 distinct CDR3 sequences, roughly three fifths of them present only once. Notes on this clonotype: Its specificity is unknown.

Study-wide results and caveats: Comparison of patients with controls identified twenty-nine shared CD8+ CDR3 sequences. No significant patient-versus-control difference appeared in CD8+ Simpson's diversity.

Patients chosen for sequencing had CD8+CD57+ cells that had expanded, as shown by flow cytometry. Receipt of therapy had not occurred in any patient by the time of blood sampling. V gave up 0 bases and J gave up 8 bases, with 22 bases separating them. Germline assignment: CDR1 LGHDT and CDR2 YNNKEL (reference sequence). The CDR3 length is 17 residues. The sequenced material came from sorted CD4+, CD8+, or CD8+CD57+ T cells (not recorded which) from PBMCs. The receptor's source is a human donor with aplastic anemia. The rearrangement uses TRBV3-1 and TRBJ1-2; a possible D gene is TRBD1 (6 bases). The CDR3 sequence: CASSQDLSAGGRGGYTF. CDR3 coding DNA: TGTGCCAGCAGCCAAGATCTTAGCGCAGGCGGCAGGGGAGGCTACACCTTC.